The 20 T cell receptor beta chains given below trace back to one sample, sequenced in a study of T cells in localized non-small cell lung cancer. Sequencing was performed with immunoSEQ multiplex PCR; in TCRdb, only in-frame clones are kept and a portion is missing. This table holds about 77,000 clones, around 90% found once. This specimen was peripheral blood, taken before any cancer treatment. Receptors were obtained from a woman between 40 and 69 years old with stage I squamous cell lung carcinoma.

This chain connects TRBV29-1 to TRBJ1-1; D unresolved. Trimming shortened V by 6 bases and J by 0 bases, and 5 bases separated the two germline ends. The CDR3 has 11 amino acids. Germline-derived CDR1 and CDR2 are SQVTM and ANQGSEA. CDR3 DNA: TGCAGCGTCCCGTTGAACACTGAAGCTTTCTTT. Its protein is CSVPLNTEAFF.

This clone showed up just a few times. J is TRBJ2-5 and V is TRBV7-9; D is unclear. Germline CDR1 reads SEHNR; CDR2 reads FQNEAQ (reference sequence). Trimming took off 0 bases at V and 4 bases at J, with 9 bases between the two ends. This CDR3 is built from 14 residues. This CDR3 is CASSLAHGGETQYF. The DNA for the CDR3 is TGTGCCAGCAGCTTAGCGCATGGCGGAGAGACCCAGTACTTC.

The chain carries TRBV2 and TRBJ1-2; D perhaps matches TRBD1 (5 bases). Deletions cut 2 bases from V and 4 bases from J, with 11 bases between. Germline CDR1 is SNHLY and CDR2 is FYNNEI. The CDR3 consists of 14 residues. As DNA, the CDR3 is TGTGCCAGCAGTGAAATCCGGGACGTCTATGGCTACACCTTC. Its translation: CASSEIRDVYGYTF.

CDR3 sequence: CASSLGSARGTQYF. The CDR3 DNA reads TGTGCCAGCAGCTTAGGATCGGCCCGGGGGACCCAGTACTTC. This chain uses TRBV11-2 with TRBJ2-5; D is possibly TRBD2 (5 bases). V was cut by 1 base and J by 7 bases, with 13 bases left in between. The CDR3 length is 14 residues. Looked up from germline, CDR1 is SGHAT and CDR2 is FQNNGV.

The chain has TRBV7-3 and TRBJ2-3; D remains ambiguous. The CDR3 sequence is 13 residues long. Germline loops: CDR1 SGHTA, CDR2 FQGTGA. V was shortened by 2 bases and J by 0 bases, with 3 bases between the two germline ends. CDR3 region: CASSLGSTDTQYF. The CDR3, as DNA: TGTGCCAGCAGCTTAGGCAGCACAGATACGCAGTATTTT.

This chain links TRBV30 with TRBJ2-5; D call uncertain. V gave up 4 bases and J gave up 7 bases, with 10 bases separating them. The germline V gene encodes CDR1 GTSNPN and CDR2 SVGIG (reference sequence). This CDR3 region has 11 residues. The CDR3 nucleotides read TGTGCCTGGAATCAGATGGGGACCCAGTACTTC. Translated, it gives CAWNQMGTQYF.

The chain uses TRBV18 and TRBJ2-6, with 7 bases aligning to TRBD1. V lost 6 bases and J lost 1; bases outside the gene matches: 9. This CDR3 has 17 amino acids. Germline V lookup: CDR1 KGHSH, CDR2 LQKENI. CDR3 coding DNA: TGTGCCAGCTCCGCCACGACAGGGTCTTCTGGGGCCAACGTCCTGACTTTC. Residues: CASSATTGSSGANVLTF.

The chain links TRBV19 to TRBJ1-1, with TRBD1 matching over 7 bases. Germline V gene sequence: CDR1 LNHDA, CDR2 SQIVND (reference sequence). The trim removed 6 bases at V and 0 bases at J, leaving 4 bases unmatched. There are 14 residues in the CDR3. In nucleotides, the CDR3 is TGTGCCAGTAGCGTGGGACAGTTGAACACTGAAGCTTTCTTT. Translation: CASSVGQLNTEAFF.

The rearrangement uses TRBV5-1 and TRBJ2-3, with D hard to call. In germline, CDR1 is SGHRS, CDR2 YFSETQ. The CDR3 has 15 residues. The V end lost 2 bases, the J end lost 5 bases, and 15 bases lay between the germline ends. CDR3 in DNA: TGCGCCAGCAGCTTAGGTGGCACCCGGAGAGATACGCAGTATTTT. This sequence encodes CASSLGGTRRDTQYF.

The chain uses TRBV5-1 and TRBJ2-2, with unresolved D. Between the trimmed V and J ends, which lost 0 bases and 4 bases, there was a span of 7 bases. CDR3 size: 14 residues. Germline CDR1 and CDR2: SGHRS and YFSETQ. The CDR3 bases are TGCGCCAGCAGCTTGGGGCATACCACCGGGGAGCTGTTTTTT. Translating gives CASSLGHTTGELFF.

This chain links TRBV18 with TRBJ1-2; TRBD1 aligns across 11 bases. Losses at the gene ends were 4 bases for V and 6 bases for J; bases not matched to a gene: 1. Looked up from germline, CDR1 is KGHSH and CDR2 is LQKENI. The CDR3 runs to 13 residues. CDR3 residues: CASSRDRGDGYTF. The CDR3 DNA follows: TGTGCCAGCTCACGGGACAGGGGGGATGGCTACACCTTC.

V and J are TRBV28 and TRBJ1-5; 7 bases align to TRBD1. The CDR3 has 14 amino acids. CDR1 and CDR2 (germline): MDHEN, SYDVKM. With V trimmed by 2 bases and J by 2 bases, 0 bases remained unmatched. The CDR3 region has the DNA TGTGCCAGCAGTTTAGACAGGGGCAATCAGCCCCAGCATTTT. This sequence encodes CASSLDRGNQPQHF.

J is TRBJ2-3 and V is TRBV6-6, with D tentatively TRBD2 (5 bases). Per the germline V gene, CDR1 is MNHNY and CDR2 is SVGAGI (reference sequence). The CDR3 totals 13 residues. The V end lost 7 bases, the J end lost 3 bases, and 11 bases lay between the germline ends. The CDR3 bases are TGTGCCAGCACTCTCCCGGGGACAGATACGCAGTATTTT. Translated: CASTLPGTDTQYF.

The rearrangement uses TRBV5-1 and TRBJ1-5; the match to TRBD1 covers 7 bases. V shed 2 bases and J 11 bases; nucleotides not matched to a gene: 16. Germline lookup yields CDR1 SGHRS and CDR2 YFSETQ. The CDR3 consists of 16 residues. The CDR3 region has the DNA TGCGCCAGCAGCTTATCCCCCAGCAGGGGGGGGGAGGCCCAGCATTTT. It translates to CASSLSPSRGGEAQHF.

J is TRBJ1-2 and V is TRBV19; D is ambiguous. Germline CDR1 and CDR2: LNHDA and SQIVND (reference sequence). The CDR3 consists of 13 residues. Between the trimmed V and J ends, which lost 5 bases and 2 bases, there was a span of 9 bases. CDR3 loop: CASSPDGNYGYTF. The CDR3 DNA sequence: TGTGCCAGTAGTCCAGACGGGAACTATGGCTACACCTTC. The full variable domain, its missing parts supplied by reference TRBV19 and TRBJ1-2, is DGGITQSPKYLFRKEGQNVTLSCEQNLNHDAMYWYRQDPGQGLRLIYYSQIVNDFQKGDIAEGYSVSREKKESFPLTVTSAQKNPTAFYLCASSPDGNYGYTFGSGTRLTVV.

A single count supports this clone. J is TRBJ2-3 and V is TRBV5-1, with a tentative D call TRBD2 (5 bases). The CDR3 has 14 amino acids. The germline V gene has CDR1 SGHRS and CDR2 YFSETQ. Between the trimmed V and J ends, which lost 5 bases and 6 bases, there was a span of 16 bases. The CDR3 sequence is CASSISSHPDTQYF. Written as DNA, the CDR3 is TGCGCCAGCAGTATATCTAGCCATCCCGATACGCAGTATTTT. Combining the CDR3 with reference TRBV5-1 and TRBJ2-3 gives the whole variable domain KAGVTQTPRYLIKTRGQQVTLSCSPISGHRSVSWYQQTPGQGLQFLFEYFSETQRNKGNFPGRFSGRQFSNSRSEMNVSTLELGDSALYLCASSISSHPDTQYFGPGTRLTVL.

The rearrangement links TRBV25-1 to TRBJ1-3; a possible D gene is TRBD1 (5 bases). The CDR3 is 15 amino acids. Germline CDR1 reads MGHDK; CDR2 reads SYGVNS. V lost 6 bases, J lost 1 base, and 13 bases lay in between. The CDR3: CASSPPEGSGNTIYF. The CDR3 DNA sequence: TGTGCCAGCAGCCCCCCGGAGGGGTCTGGAAACACCATATATTTT.

The CDR3 loop is CASSVGSSGDADTQYF. In nucleotides, the CDR3 is TGTGCCAGCAGCGTAGGGAGTAGCGGGGACGCAGATACGCAGTATTTT. The rearrangement uses TRBV9 and TRBJ2-3; 8 bases match TRBD2. The ends lost 0 bases at V and 4 bases at J; junction bases unmatched: 7. CDR3 length: 16 residues. Germline V gene lookup returns CDR1 SGDLS and CDR2 YYNGEE.

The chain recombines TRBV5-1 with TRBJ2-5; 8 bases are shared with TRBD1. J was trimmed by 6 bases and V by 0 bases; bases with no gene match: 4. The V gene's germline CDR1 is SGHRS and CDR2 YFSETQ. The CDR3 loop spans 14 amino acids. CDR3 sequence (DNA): TGCGCCAGCAGCTTGGGACAGGGGTTGAAGACCCAGTACTTC. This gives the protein CASSLGQGLKTQYF.

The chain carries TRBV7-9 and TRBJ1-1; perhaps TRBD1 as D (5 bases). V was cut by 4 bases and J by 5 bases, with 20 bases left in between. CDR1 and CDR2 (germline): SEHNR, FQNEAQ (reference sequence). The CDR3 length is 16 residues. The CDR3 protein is CASSYLTVLVGTEAFF. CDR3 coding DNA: TGTGCCAGCAGCTACCTGACAGTCTTAGTTGGGACTGAAGCTTTCTTT.